These 11 T cell receptor beta chains came from one sample sequenced in a study of blood T cell repertoires in COVID-19. TCRdb keeps only in-frame clones here, not all; method: immunoSEQ multiplex PCR. The sample records about 71,000 clones, just over 90% being singletons. The specimen sequenced was peripheral blood. These receptors were taken from a young woman with acute or convalescent COVID-19.

The chain recombines TRBV28 with TRBJ1-1; 9 bases match TRBD1. The V gene end was trimmed by 1 base and the J gene end by 2 bases; junction bases not matched to a gene: 8. The CDR3 extends over 17 amino acids. CDR1 and CDR2 from the germline V gene are MDHEN and SYDVKM. The DNA of the CDR3 is TGTGCCAGCAGTTTATTGGGGACAGGGACTACCAACACTGAAGCTTTCTTT. Protein sequence: CASSLLGTGTTNTEAFF.

The chain uses TRBV18 and TRBJ2-5; D is uncertain. The V end was cut by 2 bases, the J end by 2 bases, with 6 bases between. From germline, CDR1 is KGHSH and CDR2 LQKENI. The CDR3 consists of 13 residues. The CDR3 coding sequence is TGTGCCAGCTCACCATTTCCGCAAGAGACCCAGTACTTC. Translating it yields CASSPFPQETQYF.

This chain uses TRBV5-1 with TRBJ2-4; 13 bases agree with TRBD2. V dropped 5 bases and J dropped 3; count of bases not matched to a gene: 14. This CDR3 is 19 amino acids long. The germline V gene has CDR1 SGHRS and CDR2 YFSETQ. The CDR3 loop reads CASSLGLAGVKGDKNIQYF. CDR3 sequence (DNA): TGCGCCAGCAGTTTAGGACTAGCGGGAGTCAAGGGGGACAAAAACATTCAGTACTTC.

The rearrangement joins TRBV6-1 to TRBJ1-5; TRBD1 might be the D (6 bases). The CDR3 has 18 amino acids. Germline values: CDR1 MNHNS, CDR2 SASEGT. V lost 4 bases and J lost 2, with 21 bases in between. The CDR3 DNA follows: TGTGCCAGCAGTGGGGGAGCCGGGACATCTTCGGGCAATCAGCCCCAGCATTTT. Translating it yields CASSGGAGTSSGNQPQHF.

The chain is built from TRBV30 and TRBJ1-4, with D hard to call. The CDR3 spans 12 residues. Trimming took off 5 bases at V and 4 bases at J, with 8 bases between the two ends. The germline CDR1 and CDR2 sequences are GTSNPN and SVGIG (reference sequence). The DNA for the CDR3 is TGTGCCTGGTCCCCAAATAATGAAAAACTGTTTTTT. Translated, it gives CAWSPNNEKLFF.

The rearrangement links TRBV28 to TRBJ2-7; 8 bases are shared with TRBD1. Germline CDR1 is MDHEN and CDR2 is SYDVKM. V was clipped by 5 bases and J by 5 bases; unmatched bases: 14. The CDR3 extends over 16 amino acids. CDR3 bases: TGTGCCAGCAGTCAGCTTGTAGGACAGGGAGGCAACGAGCAGTACTTC. Its translation is CASSQLVGQGGNEQYF. Using reference TRBV28 and TRBJ2-7 for the parts outside the CDR3, the full variable domain is DVKVTQSSRYLVKRTGEKVFLECVQDMDHENMFWYRQDPGLGLRLIYFSYDVKMKEKGDIPEGYSVSREKKERFSLILESASTNQTSMYLCASSQLVGQGGNEQYFGPGTRLTVT.

This clone was found a few times. V gene TRBV3-1 (or the pseudogene TRBV3-2) combines with J gene TRBJ2-7; 11 nucleotides line up with TRBD1. V gave up 4 bases and J gave up 1 base; unmatched junction bases: 3. CDR1 LGHDT and CDR2 YNNKEL come from the germline V gene (reference sequence). The CDR3 length is 15 residues. The CDR3 DNA follows: TGTGCCAGCAGCCCGGGACAGGGGGGTTCCTACGAGCAGTACTTC. Translated: CASSPGQGGSYEQYF.

This clone has just one count. This chain uses TRBV6-6 with TRBJ1-1; a weak D match, TRBD1 (6 bases). The CDR3 contains 14 residues. The germline gives CDR1 MNHNY, CDR2 SVGAGI (reference sequence). Trimming took 6 bases from V and 4 from J, leaving 15 bases between them. The CDR3 DNA follows: TGTGCCAGCAGACTAACACAGGGAGTCACTGAAGCTTTCTTT. It codes for CASRLTQGVTEAFF.

The gene calls are TRBV19 and TRBJ1-1; 8 bases are shared with TRBD1. Looked up from germline, CDR1 is LNHDA and CDR2 is SQIVND (reference sequence). The CDR3 sequence is 16 residues long. After removal of 6 bases from V and 2 bases from J, the junction contained 11 bases not matched to a gene. The CDR3 protein is CASRPWPGQGNTEAFF. CDR3 DNA: TGTGCCAGTAGACCATGGCCCGGACAGGGCAACACTGAAGCTTTCTTT.

This chain uses TRBV9 with TRBJ2-1, with 11 bases identical to TRBD1. V was clipped by 0 bases and J by 7 bases; unmatched bases: 3. The germline V gene has CDR1 SGDLS and CDR2 YYNGEE. There are 15 residues in the CDR3. The CDR3 bases are TGTGCCAGCAGCGTAGTGGGACAGGGGGGAAATGAGCAGTTCTTC. Translation gives CASSVVGQGGNEQFF.

The sample holds one count of this clone. This chain uses TRBV30 with TRBJ1-1; D ambiguous. The germline gives CDR1 GTSNPN, CDR2 SVGIG (reference sequence). V was pared by 3 bases and J by 4 bases, with 12 bases between. This CDR3 has 13 amino acids. CDR3 in DNA: TGTGCCTGGAGAGTCGGGTTTGGCACTGAAGCTTTCTTT. Translating it yields CAWRVGFGTEAFF.